The 30 T cell receptor beta chains below all came from one sample that was sequenced in a study of shared clonotypes between healthy human individuals. Here immunoSEQ multiplex PCR was the method, and the copy in TCRdb shows in-frame clones only, minus some. The sample includes about 1 million clones, around 76% of them seen just once. The sequenced sample was memory CD4+ T cells sorted from blood. Subset: CD45RA-negative fraction. Receptors originate from a man in his late teens or twenties in good health.

The genes are TRBV5-6 and TRBJ1-4, with D tentatively TRBD1 (6 bases). This CDR3 contains 17 residues. CDR1 is SGHDT, CDR2 YYEEEE, per germline. With 0 bases removed from V and 2 bases from J, the gap between germline ends came to 14 bases. The CDR3 region is CASSLDGGQGTNEKLFF. DNA of the CDR3: TGTGCCAGCAGCTTGGATGGGGGGCAAGGGACTAATGAAAAACTGTTTTTT.

The sample holds a few counts of this clone. This chain links TRBV29-1 with TRBJ2-7; possible D gene TRBD2, 6 bases. V dropped 6 bases and J dropped 3 bases, with 9 bases sitting between them. The CDR3 has 11 residues. From germline, CDR1 is SQVTM and CDR2 ANQGSEA. The CDR3 DNA follows: TGCAGCGTCGGGGACTTCTACGAGCAGTACTTC. Its translation is CSVGDFYEQYF.

Only a few counts were recorded for this clone. This chain uses TRBV7-3 with TRBJ1-4; D remains ambiguous. Trimming took 5 bases from V and 5 from J, leaving 9 bases between them. There are 13 residues in the CDR3. Per germline, CDR1 SGHTA and CDR2 FQGTGA. DNA of the CDR3: TGTGCCAGCAGCAGGGCCCTAAATGAAAAACTGTTTTTT. This encodes CASSRALNEKLFF.

This chain links TRBV5-6 with TRBJ1-5; the match to TRBD1 covers 7 bases. The V segment lost 3 bases and the J segment 3 bases; nucleotides outside the gene matches: 9. The CDR3 totals 16 residues. The germline gives CDR1 SGHDT, CDR2 YYEEEE. The CDR3 nucleotides read TGTGCCAGCAGCTCCGATCCGGGACAGATCAATCAGCCCCAGCATTTT. Translation: CASSSDPGQINQPQHF.

V is TRBV6-1 and J is TRBJ2-7; either TRBD1 or TRBD2 may fit D (5 bases each). V lost 4 bases and J lost 3, with 13 bases in between. From germline, CDR1 is MNHNS and CDR2 SASEGT. This CDR3 region has 14 residues. The CDR3 here is CASSAGGPYYEQYF. The DNA of the CDR3 is TGTGCCAGCAGTGCTGGGGGTCCCTACTACGAGCAGTACTTC.

This clone appeared a few times. Other DNA sequences in this sample translate to the same CDR3. The chain is built from TRBV7-2 and TRBJ2-1; maybe TRBD1 (6 bases). Trimming removed 0 bases from V and 10 bases from J, with 10 bases in between. This CDR3 contains 13 residues. CDR1 is SGHTA and CDR2 is FQGNSA in the germline V gene. CDR3 sequence reads: CASSLARQGEQFF. The CDR3 bases are TGTGCCAGCAGCTTAGCGCGGCAGGGGGAGCAGTTCTTC.

The rearrangement links TRBV10-3 to TRBJ2-7; maybe TRBD2 (6 bases). Trimming left V 10 bases short and J 2 bases short, with 21 bases between. This CDR3 has 15 amino acids. The germline V gene has CDR1 ENHRY and CDR2 SYGVKD. The CDR3 region is CATSPTGTYTYEQYF. CDR3 coding DNA: TGTGCCACCTCACCCACCGGGACTTACACCTACGAGCAGTACTTC.

The chain uses TRBV5-6 and TRBJ2-7; 14 positions agree with TRBD2. This CDR3 is built from 17 residues. The J segment lost 2 bases and the V segment lost 4 bases, leaving 8 bases of the junction unmatched. Germline V gene lookup returns CDR1 SGHDT and CDR2 YYEEEE. The CDR3 nucleotides read TGTGCCAGCAGCCGCGGGACTAGCGGGGGAGTTACCTACGAGCAGTACTTC. Its translation is CASSRGTSGGVTYEQYF.

The CDR3 bases are TGTGCCAGCAGCCCGCCCGGGCTAGGGAGCGTTGATACGCAGTATTTT. It encodes CASSPPGLGSVDTQYF. The chain links TRBV7-2 to TRBJ2-3; tentative D call: TRBD2 (5 bases). The ends were cut back, 5 bases at V and 6 bases at J, with 21 bases in the middle. Germline V gives CDR1 SGHTA, CDR2 FQGNSA. This CDR3 contains 16 residues.

V and J are TRBV5-4 and TRBJ2-1; D gene uncertain. Deletions cut 2 bases from V and 0 bases from J, with 9 bases between. Per germline, CDR1 SGHNT and CDR2 YYREEE (reference sequence). CDR3 size: 15 residues. The CDR3 reads CASSLGQSSYNEQFF. Here the CDR3 DNA reads TGTGCCAGCAGCTTAGGGCAGAGCTCCTACAATGAGCAGTTCTTC.

The chain has TRBV10-2 and TRBJ2-7; no clear D. The CDR3 is made up of 15 amino acids. V was trimmed by 2 bases and J by 1 base, leaving 12 bases between them. Germline assignment: CDR1 WSHSY and CDR2 SAAADI. CDR3 protein: CASSERLWTSYEQYF. The DNA of the CDR3 is TGCGCCAGCAGTGAGCGGCTCTGGACGTCCTACGAGCAGTACTTC.

This clone appeared once. The same CDR3 also results from other DNA sequences found in this sample. The chain combines TRBV25-1 with TRBJ1-6, with D hard to call. The CDR3 spans 15 residues. The ends were cut back, 1 base at V and 4 bases at J, with 8 bases in the middle. Germline V gene lookup returns CDR1 MGHDK and CDR2 SYGVNS. The CDR3 region is CASSEFGSYNSPLHF. The CDR3 DNA reads TGTGCCAGCAGTGAATTCGGCAGTTATAATTCACCCCTCCACTTT.

As regards this clone: This likely traces to a read error, being one base from a far larger clone. The V gene is TRBV2, the J gene TRBJ2-7; TRBD2 aligns across 8 bases. The CDR3 is 15 residues long. Germline V gene data show CDR1 as SNHLY and CDR2 as FYNNEI. The CDR3 bases are TGTGCCAGCAGTTCGGTAGCGGGACAAACCTACGAGCAGTGCTTC. It yields the protein CASSSVAGQTYEQCF.

A remark on this clone: The same CDR3 is also encoded by other DNA sequences in this sample. The J gene is TRBJ2-2, the V gene TRBV18, with unresolved D. With 3 bases removed from V and 2 bases from J, the gap between germline ends came to 1 base. The CDR3 sequence is 12 residues long. CDR1 and CDR2 from the germline V gene are KGHSH and LQKENI. The CDR3 nucleotides read TGTGCCAGCTCACCCAACACCGGGGAGCTGTTTTTT. Translation: CASSPNTGELFF. The full variable domain, with the rest looked up from reference TRBV18 and TRBJ2-2, is NAGVMQNPRHLVRRRGQEARLRCSPMKGHSHVYWYRQLPEEGLKFMVYLQKENIIDESGMPKERFSAEFPKEGPSILRIQQVVRGDSAAYFCASSPNTGELFFGEGSRLTVL.

In its sample, this clone was seen a few times. The chain links TRBV30 to TRBJ1-2; the match to TRBD1 covers 7 bases. Per the germline V gene, CDR1 is GTSNPN and CDR2 is SVGIG (reference sequence). V dropped 0 bases and J dropped 0; count of bases not matched to a gene: 7. This CDR3 spans 16 amino acids. CDR3 nucleotide sequence: TGTGCCTGGAGTGTATTCGGGGACAGCTCTAACTATGGCTACACCTTC. Encoded protein: CAWSVFGDSSNYGYTF.

The chain recombines TRBV28 with TRBJ1-4; 8 nucleotides match TRBD1. J gave up 8 bases and V 5 bases, and 10 bases lay outside the gene matches. The CDR3 extends over 15 amino acids. In germline, CDR1 is MDHEN, CDR2 SYDVKM. The CDR3 protein is CASSGADRVGEKLFF. The DNA of the CDR3 is TGTGCCAGCAGTGGAGCGGACAGGGTAGGCGAAAAACTGTTTTTT.

J is TRBJ2-1 and V is TRBV13, with D unresolved. V lost 3 bases to trimming and J lost 6 bases, with 15 bases between them. CDR3 length: 15 amino acids. Germline assignment: CDR1 PRHDT and CDR2 FYEKMQ (reference sequence). The CDR3 loop is CASSFGRQLGNEQFF. The CDR3 DNA sequence: TGTGCCAGCAGCTTCGGACGTCAGCTCGGCAATGAGCAGTTCTTC.

The table lists this clone with a count of one. The genes are TRBV5-1 and TRBJ2-2; TRBD2 matches at 10 bases. From germline, CDR1 is SGHRS and CDR2 YFSETQ. The CDR3 extends over 17 amino acids. The V and J ends lost 4 bases and 1 base, in that order; junction bases with no gene match: 7. CDR3 sequence: CASSPRVAGGNTGELFF. CDR3 nucleotides: TGCGCCAGCAGCCCCCGTGTAGCGGGAGGGAACACCGGGGAGCTGTTTTTT.

The chain joins TRBV19 to TRBJ1-3; D call uncertain. The V and J ends lost 4 bases and 0 bases respectively, with 10 bases between them. Germline CDR1 LNHDA, CDR2 SQIVND (reference sequence). This CDR3 spans 15 amino acids. The CDR3 DNA reads TGTGCCAGTAGTACCGGACGGTTCTCTGGAAACACCATATATTTT. Residues: CASSTGRFSGNTIYF.

The gene calls are TRBV6-1 and TRBJ2-3; weak D call: TRBD1 (6 bases). Germline assignment: CDR1 MNHNS and CDR2 SASEGT. The CDR3 loop spans 15 amino acids. The V end was cut by 0 bases, the J end by 2 bases, with 9 bases between. As DNA, the CDR3 is TGTGCCAGCAGTGAAGCAAGGGGGAACACAGATACGCAGTATTTT. Translated, it gives CASSEARGNTDTQYF.

V gene TRBV18 combines with J gene TRBJ1-5; the match to TRBD1 covers 10 bases. This CDR3 spans 17 amino acids. Germline loops: CDR1 KGHSH, CDR2 LQKENI. Losses at the gene ends were 0 bases for V and 2 bases for J; bases not matched to a gene: 4. Here the CDR3 reads CASSPPAGTGGNQPQHF. CDR3 nucleotide sequence: TGTGCCAGCTCACCACCGGCTGGGACAGGGGGCAATCAGCCCCAGCATTTT.

The chain has TRBV5-4 and TRBJ2-2, with 7 bases lining up with TRBD1. With 2 bases clipped from V and 1 base from J, the junction kept 5 bases outside the gene matches. Germline CDR1 reads SGHNT; CDR2 reads YYREEE (reference sequence). CDR3 size: 16 residues. CDR3 coding DNA: TGTGCCAGCAGCTTTCTGGCAGGGGGGAACACCGGGGAGCTGTTTTTT. As protein: CASSFLAGGNTGELFF.

The genes are TRBV5-1 and TRBJ2-3; the D call may be TRBD1 or TRBD2 (5 bases each). CDR1 SGHRS and CDR2 YFSETQ come from the germline V gene. The CDR3 spans 15 residues. V gave up 4 bases and J gave up 0 bases, with 12 bases separating them. CDR3 nucleotide sequence: TGCGCCAGCAGCCGGGACGGAGCTAGCACAGATACGCAGTATTTT. Protein sequence: CASSRDGASTDTQYF.

The rearrangement uses TRBV9 and TRBJ2-1; 9 nucleotides agree with TRBD2. Losses at the gene ends were 3 bases for V and 9 bases for J; bases not matched to a gene: 10. Germline V gene lookup returns CDR1 SGDLS and CDR2 YYNGEE. This CDR3 contains 15 residues. Written as DNA, the CDR3 is TGTGCCAGCAGCGATAGCGGGAGTTCCGTCGCTGAGCAGTTCTTC. It encodes CASSDSGSSVAEQFF.

V and J are TRBV28 and TRBJ1-6; perhaps TRBD1 as D (5 bases). The V end lost 8 bases, the J end lost 12 bases, and 20 bases lay between the germline ends. Per the germline V gene, CDR1 is MDHEN and CDR2 is SYDVKM. There are 14 residues in the CDR3. This CDR3 reads CASATGGIVEPLHF. As DNA, the CDR3 is TGTGCCAGCGCCACCGGGGGGATCGTGGAACCCCTCCACTTT. The full variable domain, its missing parts supplied by reference TRBV28 and TRBJ1-6, is DVKVTQSSRYLVKRTGEKVFLECVQDMDHENMFWYRQDPGLGLRLIYFSYDVKMKEKGDIPEGYSVSREKKERFSLILESASTNQTSMYLCASATGGIVEPLHFGNGTRLTVT.

The J gene is TRBJ2-1, the V gene TRBV6-6; D remains ambiguous. The CDR3 sequence is 16 residues long. V was pared by 5 bases and J by 7 bases, with 21 bases between. Germline assignment: CDR1 MNHNY and CDR2 SVGAGI (reference sequence). DNA of the CDR3: TGTGCCAGCAGTCGTACTCCCCGTGAGATCTTAAATGAGCAGTTCTTC. This encodes CASSRTPREILNEQFF.

This clone showed up just once. The V call is TRBV2, the J call TRBJ2-5; TRBD2 is a possible D gene (7 bases). V gave up 10 bases and J gave up 2 bases, with 20 bases separating them. From germline, CDR1 is SNHLY and CDR2 FYNNEI. The CDR3 contains 15 residues. The CDR3 sequence is CATQERGGRQETQYF. CDR3 DNA sequence: TGTGCCACCCAGGAAAGGGGGGGGAGACAAGAGACCCAGTACTTC.

The V gene is TRBV11-2, the J gene TRBJ2-7; D possibly uses TRBD1 or TRBD2 (5 bases each). Germline loops: CDR1 SGHAT, CDR2 FQNNGV. CDR3 length: 14 amino acids. With 6 bases removed from V and 1 base from J, the gap between germline ends came to 13 bases. The CDR3 nucleotides read TGTGCCAGCAGGTGGCCAGGGAGATCCTACGAGCAGTACTTC. It is translated as CASRWPGRSYEQYF.

DNA of the CDR3: TGTGCCAGCAGTTTATACGGGAGGGATTCACCCCTCCACTTT. Its protein is CASSLYGRDSPLHF. The gene calls are TRBV27 and TRBJ1-6; D is unclear. The V and J ends lost 1 base and 8 bases respectively, with 9 bases between them. There are 14 residues in the CDR3. Per the germline V gene, CDR1 is MNHEY and CDR2 is SMNVEV (reference sequence).

The V and J genes are TRBV28 and TRBJ2-6; D is unresolved. The V and J ends lost 6 bases and 0 bases respectively, with 6 bases between them. Germline CDR1 reads MDHEN; CDR2 reads SYDVKM. The CDR3 runs 14 residues. CDR3 in amino acids: CASRQSSGANVLTF. CDR3 DNA sequence: TGTGCCAGCAGACAAAGCTCTGGGGCCAACGTCCTGACTTTC. Together with reference TRBV28 and TRBJ2-6, the CDR3 gives the full variable domain: DVKVTQSSRYLVKRTGEKVFLECVQDMDHENMFWYRQDPGLGLRLIYFSYDVKMKEKGDIPEGYSVSREKKERFSLILESASTNQTSMYLCASRQSSGANVLTFGAGSRLTVL.